This T cell receptor (beta chain) was profiled in a study of blood T cell repertoires in COVID-19 (dated by TCRdb to between 2020 and 2021). Regarding the complete study: The collaborator samples originated in the United States, Italy and Spain and spanned the acute and convalescent phases of COVID-19. Subjects who had been exposed to COVID-19, were actively infected with it, or had recovered from it provided the deeply sampled blood TCRbeta repertoires that made up the dataset. Samples came from the ongoing ImmuneRACE study (first 160 participants) plus 1,254 subjects from 6 global collaborators. The prospective study material was composed of cDNA or gDNA derived from T cells, B-cell-depleted T cells, or PBMCs. A de-identified subject ID, COVID-19 status, age in years and sex were almost always included in the sample metadata. Where HLA class I and class II types were available, the types were taken from metadata supplied by the sample provider, not from assay-based typing. The repertoires were released in a freely available public database meant as a resource for research on the immune response to SARS-CoV-2. What the study reported, not specific to this receptor: Clinical and demographic metadata were provided uncurated, with the amount varying by source and participant.

TCRbeta CDR3 regions were amplified from genomic DNA using the immunoSEQ Assay, a bias-controlled multiplex PCR. As for the original processing: The number of nucleated cells in each sample was estimated from the amplification of reference gene primers within the assay. To quantify the absolute abundance of each unique TCRbeta CDR3 rearrangement, sequence reads were collapsed and filtered. For each sample, productive Simpson clonality was calculated as the square root of Simpson's diversity index over productive rearrangements. Here the immuneACCESS table is served through TCRdb, limited to in-frame sequences with V and J called. Missing clones are a known gap in these copies; in checked studies unresolved V genes cover under half, and the rest lacks a known reason. The DNA was the basis for D and trimming; V, J and clone size are from that table. The sample data list some 180,000 clones, and approximately 90% of these were observed just once. Around 5% of the sample comes from the top ten.

The CDR3 goes from the cysteine to the phenylalanine over 14 residues. Only the CDR3 portion is preserved as DNA: 42 bases, with reading frame beginning at the first base. The CDR1 and CDR2 encoded by the germline V gene are MDHEN and SYDVKM. At one collaborating source in Seattle, patients were enrolled during active infection and were followed longitudinally through the course of disease. Each collaborating institution followed its own protocols to collect whole blood in K2EDTA tubes. For TCRbeta analysis, collaborator samples were shipped as frozen whole blood, as isolated PBMCs, or as DNA extracted from either sample type. This clone was found once. Its antigen remains undetermined. At one end the junction does not follow the germline gene, possibly because of a read error.

The sequence joins TRBV28 to TRBJ1-4; 7 junctional bases match TRBD1. Sequenced: peripheral blood. The origin of this receptor is a young man with COVID-19, enrolled during active disease. The nucleotide sequence is TGTGCCAGCAGTGCACCAGGGGGGAGCGAAAAACTGCTTTTT. The translation is CASSAPGGSEKLLF.